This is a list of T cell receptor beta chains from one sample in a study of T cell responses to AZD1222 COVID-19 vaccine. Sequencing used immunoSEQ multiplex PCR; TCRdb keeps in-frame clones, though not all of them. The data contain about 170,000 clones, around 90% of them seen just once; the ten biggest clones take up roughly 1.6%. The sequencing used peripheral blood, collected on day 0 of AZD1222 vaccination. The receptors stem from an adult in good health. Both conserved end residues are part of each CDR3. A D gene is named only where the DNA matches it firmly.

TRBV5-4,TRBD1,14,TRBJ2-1,CASSSGTGLYEQFF
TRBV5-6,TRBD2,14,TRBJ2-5,CASSLAGGLETQYF
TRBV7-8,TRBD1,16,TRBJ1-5,CASSLVGTGEGQPQHF
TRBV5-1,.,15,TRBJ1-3,CASSLGAGAGNTIYF
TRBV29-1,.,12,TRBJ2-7,CSVPVLSYEQYF
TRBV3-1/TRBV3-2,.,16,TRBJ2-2,CASSQGSAGHTGELFF
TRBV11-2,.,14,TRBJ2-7,CASSPGLGGYEQYF
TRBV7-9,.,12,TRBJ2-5,CASENSQETQYF
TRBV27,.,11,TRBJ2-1,CAIGLNNEQFF
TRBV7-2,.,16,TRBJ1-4,CASSLVGQGPVEKLFF
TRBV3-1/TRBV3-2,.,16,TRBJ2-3,CASSKRGGPSTDTQYF
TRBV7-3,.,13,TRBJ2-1,CASSSPPGYEQFF
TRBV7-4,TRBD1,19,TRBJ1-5,CASSSGTGGADVSNQPQHF
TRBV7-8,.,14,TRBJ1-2,CASSSLPGKYGYTF
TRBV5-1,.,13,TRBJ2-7,CASSLRRAYEQYF
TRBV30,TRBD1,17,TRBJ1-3,CAWSWDRTSTRRNTIYF
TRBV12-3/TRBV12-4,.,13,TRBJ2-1,CATTSRLGNEQFF
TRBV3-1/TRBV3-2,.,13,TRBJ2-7,CASKDRGAYEQYF
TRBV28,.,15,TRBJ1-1,CASIYSGTSNTEAFF
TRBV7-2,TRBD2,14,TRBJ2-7,CASSYDSGGYEQYF
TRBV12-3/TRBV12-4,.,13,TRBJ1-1,CASSYDRNTEAFF
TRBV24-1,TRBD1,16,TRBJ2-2,CATSDLRDRLPGELFF
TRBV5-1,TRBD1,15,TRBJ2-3,CASRYRQGATDTQYF
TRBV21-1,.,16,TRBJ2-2,CASSKGTSRNTGELFF
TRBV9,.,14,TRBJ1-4,CASGVGGEGEKLFF
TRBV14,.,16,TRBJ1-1,CASSQDMGGLNTEAFF
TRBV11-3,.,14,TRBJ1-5,CAGGRGYSNQPQHF
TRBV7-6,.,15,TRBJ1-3,CASSPFPSPGNTIYF
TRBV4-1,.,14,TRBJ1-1,CASSQGQVSTEAFF
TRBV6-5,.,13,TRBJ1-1,CASSQYKNTEAFF
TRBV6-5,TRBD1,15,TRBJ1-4,CASSSPGTGAPFSFF
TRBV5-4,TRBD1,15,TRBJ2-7,CASSPTGTGTYEQYF
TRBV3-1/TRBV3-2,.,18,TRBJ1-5,CASSQEEVSWGSNQPQHF
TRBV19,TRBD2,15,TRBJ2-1,CASSPLAGGGNEQFF
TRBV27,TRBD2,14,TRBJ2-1,CASSLTGGNNEQFF
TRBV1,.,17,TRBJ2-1,CTSNSNWAGLSYNEQFF
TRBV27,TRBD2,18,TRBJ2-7,CASSQFGLAGNKAYEQYF
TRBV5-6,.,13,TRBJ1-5,CASSQGGNQPQHF
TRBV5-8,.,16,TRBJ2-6,CASSLVQTSGANVLTF
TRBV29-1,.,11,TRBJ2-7,CSVSESYEQYF
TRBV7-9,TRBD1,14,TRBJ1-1,CASSPDRLNTEAFF
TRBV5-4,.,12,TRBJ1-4,CASNRDNEKLFF
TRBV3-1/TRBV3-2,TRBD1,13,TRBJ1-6,CASSQTGDSPLHF
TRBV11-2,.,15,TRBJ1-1,CASSLDGTGGAKAFF
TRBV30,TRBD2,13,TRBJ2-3,CAGTRGSTDTQYF
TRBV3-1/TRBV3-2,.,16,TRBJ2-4,CASSQGSSVAKNIQYF
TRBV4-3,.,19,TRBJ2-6,CASSQSVAGAYTGANVLTF
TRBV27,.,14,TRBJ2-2,CASSLLGNTGELFF
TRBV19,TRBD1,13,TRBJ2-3,CASSTGTGDTQYF
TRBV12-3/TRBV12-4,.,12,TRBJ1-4,CASSFRVEKLFF
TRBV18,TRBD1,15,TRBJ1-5,CASSPPENRGLPQHF
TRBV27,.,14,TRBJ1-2,CASSLSKGFYGYTF
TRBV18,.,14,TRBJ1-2,CASSPLGDGYGYTF
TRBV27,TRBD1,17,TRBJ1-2,CASSYHPGTAPNYGYTF
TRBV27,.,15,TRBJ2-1,CASSSRLVLYNEQFF